This T cell receptor beta chain was retrieved from a study of blood T cell repertoires in COVID-19. As for the study in general: Donors in the United States, Italy and Spain gave samples during acute or convalescent COVID-19. Sample material is recorded as cDNA or gDNA derived from T cells, B-cell-depleted T cells, or PBMCs.

J was trimmed by 15 bases and V by 1 base; bases with no gene match: 8. Germline lookup yields CDR1 LGHDT and CDR2 YNNKEL (reference sequence). The CDR3 has 13 residues. Clones were read by immunoSEQ multiplex PCR, and TCRdb kept only the in-frame ones, dropping some. The sample lists fewer than 250,000 clones, over 90% occurring once. This sequence joins TRBV3-1 (or the pseudogene TRBV3-2) and TRBJ1-4; 7 bases agree with TRBD1. Sequences were obtained from peripheral blood. This receptor was obtained from a man aged 25-40 years with COVID-19, enrolled during active disease. CDR3 nucleotide sequence: TGTGCCAGCAGCCAAGGGCGGAACAGGGGAGTGTTTTTT. Its protein product is CASSQGRNRGVFF.